Listed below are T cell receptor beta chains from one sample, sequenced in a study of control samples from healthy donors and cancer patients. Here immunoSEQ multiplex PCR was the method, and the copy in TCRdb shows in-frame clones only, minus some. Among roughly 86,000 clones listed, 80% to 95% were seen once. Sequencing was done on a sample of blood. These receptors were taken from a young woman in good health. The CDR3 runs from the conserved cysteine through the conserved F or W. The order of the fields is clone size, D gene, V gene, J gene, CDR3 length, CDR3 DNA, CDR3 protein. The D gene is left open where the match is weak. Clone sizes are given selectively: once, few, many, or a class where the clone is expanded.

-	TRBD2	TRBV5-1	TRBJ2-7	16	TGCGCCAGCAGCTTGGACCCCAGGGAGGGACTCTACGAGCAGTACTTC	CASSLDPREGLYEQYF
-	-	TRBV10-3	TRBJ2-2	15	TGTGCCATCAGTGAGCGAAGCGGAACCACCGGGGAGCTGTTTTTT	CAISERSGTTGELFF
-	TRBD1	TRBV7-8	TRBJ1-2	16	TGTGCCAGCAGCTTAGCCCCAGGGGGCGGAAGGGGTGGCTACACCTTC	CASSLAPGGGRGGYTF
-	TRBD1	TRBV19	TRBJ1-2	18	TGTGCCAGTAGTATAGAAGGTCCCGGACAGGGAGGTAACTATGGCTACACCTTC	CASSIEGPGQGGNYGYTF
-	-	TRBV4-2	TRBJ1-5	14	TGTGCCAGCAGCCAAGGGCAGGGCGGTCAGCCCCAGCATTTT	CASSQGQGGQPQHF
-	-	TRBV6-5	TRBJ1-5	14	TGTGCCAGCAGCCTACAGGCAGGGGATCAGCCCCAGCATTTT	CASSLQAGDQPQHF
-	TRBD2	TRBV9	TRBJ2-1	18	TGTGCCAGCAGCGTTTGGAGTGGACTAGCTGATTCCTACAATGAGCAGTTCTTC	CASSVWSGLADSYNEQFF
-	TRBD1	TRBV28	TRBJ1-1	16	TGTGCCAGCAGTTCCCCGGACAGGGACCAGAACACTGAAGCTTTCTTT	CASSSPDRDQNTEAFF
-	-	TRBV11-2	TRBJ1-4	14	TGTGCCAGCAGCTTTAGGAGGTCTAATGAAAAACTGTTTTTT	CASSFRRSNEKLFF
-	TRBD1	TRBV2	TRBJ1-5	15	TGTGCCAGCAGTGGGACAGGGGGAAGGGATCAGCCCCAGCATTTT	CASSGTGGRDQPQHF
once	-	TRBV6-5	TRBJ2-1	11	TGTGCCAGCAGTTACACCAATGAGCAGTTCTTC	CASSYTNEQFF
-	TRBD2	TRBV28	TRBJ2-7	18	TGTGCCAGCACCCCTGGCGGACTAGCGGGAGGGCGTACCTACGAGCAGTACTTC	CASTPGGLAGGRTYEQYF
once	-	TRBV6-5	TRBJ2-5	14	TGTGCCAGCACTTTTCGGGGGTTCCAAGAGACCCAGTACTTC	CASTFRGFQETQYF
-	-	TRBV12-3/TRBV12-4	TRBJ1-2	13	TGTGCCAGCAGTTTCCAGGGGAGCTATGGCTACACCTTC	CASSFQGSYGYTF
-	TRBD1	TRBV10-2	TRBJ1-5	16	TGCGCCAGCAGTGCTGGGACAGGATATAGCAATCAGCCCCAGCATTTT	CASSAGTGYSNQPQHF
-	-	TRBV2	TRBJ1-6	14	TGTGCCAGCAGCGAATCAGGGTTCGCTTCACCCCTCCACTTT	CASSESGFASPLHF
-	TRBD1	TRBV18	TRBJ1-5	15	TGTGCCAGCTCACCGCTGGGACAGTCCAATCAGCCCCAGCATTTT	CASSPLGQSNQPQHF
once	TRBD1	TRBV7-9	TRBJ1-2	15	TGTGCCAGCAGCTCTGCCCCAAGGGCAGGGGGTGGCTACACCTTC	CASSSAPRAGGGYTF
few	-	TRBV7-9	TRBJ1-2	15	TGTGCCAGCGGTCCCCCGGGACAAGGAAACTATGGCTACACCTTC	CASGPPGQGNYGYTF
-	-	TRBV6-4	TRBJ2-1	15	TGTGCCAGCAGTGACTTTGGACAACCAAACAATGAGCAGTTCTTC	CASSDFGQPNNEQFF
-	-	TRBV27	TRBJ2-2	13	TGTGCCAGCAGTTTAGACGGCCCCGGGGAGCTGTTTTTT	CASSLDGPGELFF
-	TRBD1	TRBV5-1	TRBJ2-7	15	TGCGCCAGCAGCTTTACGGGGGACAGGAGCTACGAGCAGTACTTC	CASSFTGDRSYEQYF
-	-	TRBV14	TRBJ2-1	16	TGTGCCAGCAGCCCCATGTCAGCGTCGATCCACAATGAGCAGTTCTTC	CASSPMSASIHNEQFF
-	-	TRBV6-5	TRBJ1-5	13	TGTGCCGCGGGCCGGGAGAGCAATCAGCCCCAGCATTTT	CAAGRESNQPQHF
-	-	TRBV29-1	TRBJ2-7	13	TGCAGCGTTGATTCGCAGTCTAGCTACGAGCAGTACTTC	CSVDSQSSYEQYF
-	-	TRBV7-8	TRBJ2-1	17	TGTGCCAGCAGCCGGTCCTCCTACGCGGGGCACGGGGGTGAGCAGTTCTTC	CASSRSSYAGHGGEQFF
-	TRBD1	TRBV6-6	TRBJ1-2	13	TGTGCCAGCAGCCGGGACAGGGCCTATGGCTACACCTTC	CASSRDRAYGYTF
-	-	TRBV6-2/TRBV6-3	TRBJ1-5	13	TGTGCCAGCAGACCTACAGGGAGTCAGCCCCAGCATTTT	CASRPTGSQPQHF
-	-	TRBV6-5	TRBJ1-1	14	TGTGCCAGCAGGCCCCCAGGGTTGAACACTGAAGCTTTCTTT	CASRPPGLNTEAFF
few	TRBD1	TRBV16	TRBJ1-4	17	TGTGCCAGCAGCCTAGACAGGGGGCCATCAACTAATGAAAAACTGTTTTTT	CASSLDRGPSTNEKLFF
-	-	TRBV2	TRBJ1-6	14	TGTGCCAGCACCCAGGACAGCTATAATTCACCCCTCCACTTT	CASTQDSYNSPLHF
-	TRBD1	TRBV5-1	TRBJ1-2	15	TGCGCCAGCAGCCCCTATGGACAGGGGAACTATGGCTACACCTTC	CASSPYGQGNYGYTF
-	-	TRBV12-3/TRBV12-4	TRBJ1-2	13	TGTGCCAGCAGTTTGCAGGACAGCTATGGCTACACCTTC	CASSLQDSYGYTF
once	-	TRBV19	TRBJ2-7	14	TGTGCCAGTAGTATGAGGGTTTTCTCCTACGAGCAGTACTTC	CASSMRVFSYEQYF
-	-	TRBV3-1/TRBV3-2	TRBJ2-1	14	TGTGCCAGCAGCCCCCGACAGGAAAAACATGAGCAGTTCTTC	CASSPRQEKHEQFF
-	-	TRBV5-1	TRBJ1-4	15	TGCGCCAGCAGCTTGGTTCAAGGGGCGAGTGAAAAACTGTTTTTT	CASSLVQGASEKLFF
-	-	TRBV5-1	TRBJ2-5	14	TGCGCCAGCAGCTTGGTTGCCAGGGAAGAGACCCAGTACTTC	CASSLVAREETQYF
-	-	TRBV9	TRBJ2-1	14	TGTGCCAGCAGCGTAGGGGGTCAGGACAATGAGCAGTTCTTC	CASSVGGQDNEQFF
-	-	TRBV15	TRBJ2-1	16	TGTGCCACCAGCAGAGCCCGATCGACAGCATACAATGAGCAGTTCTTC	CATSRARSTAYNEQFF
-	-	TRBV2	TRBJ2-1	13	TGTGCCAGCAACCTCGGGGAGTACAATGAGCAGTTCTTC	CASNLGEYNEQFF
-	-	TRBV6-5	TRBJ1-6	14	TGTGCCAGCAACGAAGGGGGAGCTAATTCACCCCTCCACTTT	CASNEGGANSPLHF
-	-	TRBV4-2	TRBJ2-7	14	TGTGCCAGCAGCCAAGATTCGGGCTCCTACGAGCAGTACTTC	CASSQDSGSYEQYF
-	-	TRBV19	TRBJ1-6	14	TGTGCCAGTAGTTTCCCGATTCCTAATTCACCCCTCCACTTT	CASSFPIPNSPLHF
-	-	TRBV3-1/TRBV3-2	TRBJ2-1	15	TGTGCCAGCAGCCAAGTCCTGGGGCTCCACAATGAGCAGTTCTTC	CASSQVLGLHNEQFF
-	TRBD1	TRBV27	TRBJ1-2	14	TGTGCCAGCAGTCTTGGGACAGCGTGGGATGGCTACACCTTC	CASSLGTAWDGYTF
-	-	TRBV6-5	TRBJ2-1	15	TGTGCCAGCACCCGAGCGGCCAGCTCCTACAATGAGCAGTTCTTC	CASTRAASSYNEQFF
-	-	TRBV28	TRBJ2-5	17	TGTGCCAGCAGCCCTATTGACAGGGGAGGGCTGGCAGAGACCCAGTACTTC	CASSPIDRGGLAETQYF
-	TRBD2	TRBV3-1/TRBV3-2	TRBJ2-2	15	TGTGCCAGCAGCACCAGCGGGGGCTACACCGGGGAGCTGTTTTTT	CASSTSGGYTGELFF
-	-	TRBV14	TRBJ2-2	13	TGTGCCAGCAGCCCGCAGAACACCGGGGAGCTGTTTTTT	CASSPQNTGELFF
-	TRBD1	TRBV27	TRBJ1-6	18	TGTGCCAGCAGTCCCCAAATATCGTTACAGGGGATTAATTCACCCCTCCACTTT	CASSPQISLQGINSPLHF
-	-	TRBV27	TRBJ1-6	14	TGTGCCAGCAGGGGGGAGCCGGCGTGGTCACCCCTCCACTTT	CASRGEPAWSPLHF
-	-	TRBV7-9	TRBJ2-3	13	TGTGCCAGCAGCTTAGGGGGCTTCGATACGCAGTATTTT	CASSLGGFDTQYF
-	-	TRBV11-3	TRBJ2-7	15	TGTGCCAGCAGCTTAGGGAGGAGGAGCTCCTACGAGCAGTACTTC	CASSLGRRSSYEQYF
-	TRBD2	TRBV5-4	TRBJ2-7	15	TGTGCCAGCAGCCGAGACCAGCGGGGCACCTACGAGCAGTACTTC	CASSRDQRGTYEQYF